In this sample, the clone carrying this T cell receptor beta chain turned up a few times. The antigen remains undetermined. Researchers ran the PCR with 60 Vbeta and 13 Jbeta primers. Here immunoSEQ multiplex PCR was the method, and the copy in TCRdb shows in-frame clones only, minus some. The data hold about 160,000 clones, with roughly 76% observed a single time. The data originate from a study of cytomegalovirus exposure and HLA in healthy donors. Study-wide results and caveats: Only CMV serostatus was available as immune exposure information. Earlier findings revealed that most TCR beta V segments proved productive either about 90% or about 30% of the time.

V lost 6 bases to trimming and J lost 7 bases, with 6 bases between them. Germline V gene sequence: CDR1 MDHEN, CDR2 SYDVKM. The CDR3 spans 11 residues. The sample comprised PBMCs. J is TRBJ1-4 and V is TRBV28; D is ambiguous. The origin of this receptor is a man aged 60 to 75 in good health and CMV-seronegative. CDR3 in amino acids: CASRSGEKLFF. CDR3 DNA sequence: TGTGCCAGCAGGAGCGGTGAAAAACTGTTTTTT.